This is a list of T cell receptor beta chains from one sample in a study of T cell responses to AZD1222 COVID-19 vaccine. TCRdb's copy holds only in-frame clones and misses some; the assay was immunoSEQ multiplex PCR. This table has about 140,000 clones, about 92% appearing once. This sample comprised peripheral blood, obtained 28 days after the second AZD1222 dose. These receptors originate from an adult who received the AZD1222 COVID-19 vaccine. Each CDR3 is given with its conserved first and last residue. Fields, in order: clone size, D gene, V gene, J gene, CDR3 protein, CDR3 DNA. D genes are given only for firm matches. A clone size is listed for some rows: how often the clone was seen (once, few, many), or a class if it is expanded.

>.|.|TRBV5-1|TRBJ1-1
CASSLSGGEAFF
TGCGCCAGCAGCTTGTCGGGGGGCGAAGCTTTCTTT
>.|TRBD1|TRBV5-1|TRBJ2-5
CASSRDRGKETQYF
TGCGCCAGCAGCCGGGACAGGGGTAAAGAGACCCAGTACTTC
>.|.|TRBV6-6|TRBJ1-5
CASRPPGDQPQHF
TGTGCCAGCAGACCCCCCGGCGATCAGCCCCAGCATTTT
>once|.|TRBV4-1|TRBJ2-7
CASSQEGHSYEQYF
TGCGCCAGCAGCCAAGAGGGGCACTCCTACGAGCAGTACTTC
>.|TRBD1|TRBV7-9|TRBJ1-3
CASSFPEPQGGYF
TGTGCCAGCAGCTTCCCCGAGCCACAGGGGGGGTATTTT
>.|.|TRBV15|TRBJ1-1
CATSRESSGHPEAFF
TGTGCCACCAGCAGAGAAAGTAGTGGTCACCCCGAAGCTTTCTTT
>.|.|TRBV6-5|TRBJ1-4
CASSLRTASNEKLFF
TGTGCCAGCAGTCTACGGACAGCCTCTAATGAAAAACTGTTTTTT
>.|.|TRBV29-1|TRBJ1-1
CSVGTDMNTEAFF
TGCAGCGTTGGGACAGACATGAACACTGAAGCTTTCTTT
>.|.|TRBV29-1|TRBJ2-3
CSVADGTDTQYF
TGCAGCGTTGCGGACGGCACAGATACGCAGTATTTT
>.|.|TRBV2|TRBJ2-1
CASSEWFEGSDEQFF
TGTGCCAGCAGTGAATGGTTTGAAGGGTCTGATGAGCAGTTCTTC
>.|TRBD1|TRBV20-1|TRBJ1-6
CSASRDRGRNSPLHF
TGCAGTGCTAGTCGGGACAGGGGGCGTAATTCACCCCTCCACTTT
>.|TRBD2|TRBV7-3|TRBJ2-3
CASSQRLAGGASTQYF
TGTGCCAGCAGCCAGAGACTAGCGGGAGGTGCCTCTACGCAGTATTTT
>.|.|TRBV19|TRBJ1-4
CASSISDSNEKLFF
TGTGCCAGTAGTATCTCCGACTCTAATGAAAAACTGTTTTTT
>.|.|TRBV28|TRBJ1-4
CASSFNGGLNEKLFF
TGTGCCAGCAGTTTTAACGGGGGCCTTAATGAAAAACTGTTTTTT
>.|.|TRBV27|TRBJ1-5
CASSPLFGTNYAKGNQPQHF
TGTGCCAGCAGCCCTCTGTTTGGGACAAACTATGCAAAAGGCAATCAGCCCCAGCATTTT
>.|TRBD2|TRBV7-6|TRBJ2-5
CASSLGLAGGLTFPETQYF
TGTGCCAGCAGCTTAGGACTAGCGGGAGGTTTGACCTTTCCAGAGACCCAGTACTTC
>.|TRBD2|TRBV7-9|TRBJ2-6
CASTPPGGTSGANVLTF
TGTGCCAGCACCCCCCCGGGGGGAACCTCTGGGGCCAACGTCCTGACTTTC
>.|.|TRBV27|TRBJ2-7
CASSFQGRDYEQYF
TGTGCCAGCAGTTTCCAGGGGAGGGACTACGAGCAGTACTTC
>.|.|TRBV19|TRBJ1-1
CASRYVTEAFF
TGTGCCAGTAGGTACGTCACTGAAGCTTTCTTT
>.|.|TRBV27|TRBJ2-1
CASSLPHSYEQFF
TGTGCCAGCAGTTTACCTCACAGTTACGAGCAGTTCTTC
>once|.|TRBV28|TRBJ1-1
CASSLRRKNTEAFF
TGTGCCAGCAGTTTACGGAGGAAGAACACTGAAGCTTTCTTT
>.|.|TRBV19|TRBJ1-3
CASSPPRGNTIYF
TGTGCCAGTAGTCCCCCAAGGGGAAACACCATATATTTT
>.|TRBD2|TRBV11-3|TRBJ2-1
CASSQRDGYNEQFF
TGTGCCAGCAGCCAGCGGGACGGCTACAATGAGCAGTTCTTC